The 6 T cell receptor beta chains given below trace back to one sample, sequenced in a study of T cell repertoires in cytomegalovirus infection. TCRdb re-derived calls from the reads in MiXCR, one entry per CDR3 protein. Among approximately 910,000 distinct CDR3 sequences listed, about 33% were seen once. No antigen is known for these receptors. The sequences come from cultured CD8+ T cells from PBMCs, collected from culture after CMV antigen stimulation. The receptors come from a human donor in good health (CMV status not recorded). Some clones in this sample may be carry-over from other donors' samples.

This chain connects TRBV27 to TRBJ2-7, with D perhaps given as TRBD1 or TRBD2 (5 bases each). The CDR3 runs 20 residues. Trimming stripped 2 bases from V and 3 bases from J, with 29 bases between. From germline, CDR1 is MNHEY and CDR2 SMNVEV (reference sequence). CDR3 protein: CASSLTREQALGLRSYEQYF. CDR3 in DNA: TGTGCCAGCAGTTTAACGAGGGAACAGGCTCTAGGACTGCGAAGCTACGAGCAGTACTTC.

This clonotype appeared many times. The chain combines TRBV7-8 with TRBJ1-5; D not resolved. Germline loops: CDR1 SGHVS, CDR2 FQNEAQ. This CDR3 has 13 amino acids. V lost 10 bases and J lost 0, with 10 bases in between. The CDR3 DNA reads TGTGCCACCGGAAGAGTTAGCAATCAGCCCCAGCATTTT. Amino acids: CATGRVSNQPQHF.

On this clonotype itself: At one end, the junction sequence differs from germline, possibly due to a read error. J is TRBJ2-5 and V is TRBV6-5; 9 bases agree with TRBD1. This CDR3 region has 15 residues. From germline, CDR1 is MNHEY and CDR2 SVGAGI. CDR3 loop: CVSSRRDRVQEAQYF. CDR3 in DNA: TGTGTCAGCAGCCGCCGGGACAGGGTCCAAGAGGCCCAGTACTTC.

Only a few counts were recorded for this clonotype. The chain recombines TRBV9 with TRBJ2-4; perhaps TRBD1 as D (5 bases). Trimming removed 4 bases from V and 1 base from J, with 18 bases in between. Germline V gene lookup returns CDR1 SGDLS and CDR2 YYNGEE. The CDR3 runs to 17 residues. CDR3 region: CASSHTVNPGAKNIQYF. The CDR3 coding sequence is TGTGCCAGCAGCCACACGGTGAACCCAGGGGCCAAAAACATTCAGTACTTC.

This chain connects TRBV7-6 to TRBJ2-2; the match to TRBD2 covers 7 bases. Germline V gives CDR1 SGHVS, CDR2 FNYEAQ. This CDR3 spans 15 amino acids. V was pared by 3 bases and J by 5 bases, with 6 bases of the junction left unmatched. The CDR3 region has the DNA TGTGCCAGCAGCTTTCGGGGGGAGAGTACCGGGGAGCTGTTTTTT. Translated, it gives CASSFRGESTGELFF.

The J gene is TRBJ2-1, the V gene TRBV4-1; 8 nucleotides match TRBD2. Germline V gene sequence: CDR1 MGHRA, CDR2 YSYEKL. CDR3 size: 17 residues. Trimming took 4 bases from V and 4 from J; bases not matched to a gene: 12. In DNA, the CDR3 is TGCGCCAGCAGCCGCGCCTTCGCGGGGGGACCATACAATGAGCAGTTCTTC. Its protein is CASSRAFAGGPYNEQFF.